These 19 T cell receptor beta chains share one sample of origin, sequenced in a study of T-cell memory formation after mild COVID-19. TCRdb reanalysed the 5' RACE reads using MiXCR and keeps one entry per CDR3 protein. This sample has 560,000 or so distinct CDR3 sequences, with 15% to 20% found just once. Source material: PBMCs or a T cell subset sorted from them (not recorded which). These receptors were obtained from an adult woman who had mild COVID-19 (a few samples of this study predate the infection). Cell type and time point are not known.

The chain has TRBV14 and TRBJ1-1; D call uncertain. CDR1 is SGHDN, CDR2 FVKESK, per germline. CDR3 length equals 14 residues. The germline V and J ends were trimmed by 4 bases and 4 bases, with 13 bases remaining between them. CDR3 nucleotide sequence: TGTGCCAGCAGCCGAGGACGTGAAACCACTGAAGCTTTCTTT. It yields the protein CASSRGRETTEAFF.

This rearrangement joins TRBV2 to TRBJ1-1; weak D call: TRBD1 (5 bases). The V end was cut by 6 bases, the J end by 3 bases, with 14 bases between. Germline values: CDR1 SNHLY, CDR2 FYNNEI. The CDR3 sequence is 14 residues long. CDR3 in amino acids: CASSLREMDTEAFF. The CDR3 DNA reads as TGTGCCAGCAGCCTCAGGGAGATGGACACTGAAGCTTTCTTT. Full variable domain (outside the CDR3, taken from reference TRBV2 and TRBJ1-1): EPEVTQTPSHQVTQMGQEVILRCVPISNHLYFYWYRQILGQKVEFLVSFYNNEISEKSEIFDDQFSVERPDGSNFTLKIRSTKLEDSAMYFCASSLREMDTEAFFGQGTRLTVV.

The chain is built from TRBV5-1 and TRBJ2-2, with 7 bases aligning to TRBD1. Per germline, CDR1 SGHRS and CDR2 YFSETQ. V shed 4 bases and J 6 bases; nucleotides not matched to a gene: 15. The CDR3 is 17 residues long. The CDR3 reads CASSPAGAGGFPGELFF. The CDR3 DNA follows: TGCGCCAGCAGCCCCGCTGGGGCAGGGGGATTTCCCGGGGAGCTGTTTTTT.

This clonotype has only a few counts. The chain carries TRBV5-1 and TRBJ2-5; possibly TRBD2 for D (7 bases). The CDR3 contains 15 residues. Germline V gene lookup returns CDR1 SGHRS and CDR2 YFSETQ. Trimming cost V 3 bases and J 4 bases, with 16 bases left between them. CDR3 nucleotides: TGCGCCAGCAGCTCCTGGGGGGGGCTCAGAGAGACCCAGTACTTC. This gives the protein CASSSWGGLRETQYF.

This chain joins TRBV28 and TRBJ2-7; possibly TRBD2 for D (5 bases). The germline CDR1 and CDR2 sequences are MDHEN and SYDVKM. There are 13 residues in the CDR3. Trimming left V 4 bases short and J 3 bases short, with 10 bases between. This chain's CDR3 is CASSSDGVYEQYF. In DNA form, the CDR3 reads TGTGCCAGCAGTTCCGACGGGGTCTACGAGCAGTACTTC.

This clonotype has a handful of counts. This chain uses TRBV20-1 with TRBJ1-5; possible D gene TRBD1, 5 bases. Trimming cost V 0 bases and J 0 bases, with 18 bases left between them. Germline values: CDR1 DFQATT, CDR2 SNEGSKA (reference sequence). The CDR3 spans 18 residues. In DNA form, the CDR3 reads TGCAGTGCTAGAGATTCGGGACCGAAAACTTATAGCAATCAGCCCCAGCATTTT. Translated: CSARDSGPKTYSNQPQHF.

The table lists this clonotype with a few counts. For the CDR3, the DNA is TGCAGTGCTAGAATCTACGAGCAGTACTTC. This translates into CSARIYEQYF. The V and J genes are TRBV20-1 and TRBJ2-7, with D unclear. Trimming took 2 bases from V and 3 from J, leaving 2 bases between them. CDR1 and CDR2 (germline): DFQATT, SNEGSKA (reference sequence). The CDR3 is made up of 10 amino acids.

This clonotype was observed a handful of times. CDR3 nucleotide sequence: TGTGCCAGCAGTCCCTGGGACAGGGGGACAGATACGCAGTATTTT. This gives the protein CASSPWDRGTDTQYF. The chain links TRBV12-3 or TRBV12-4 to TRBJ2-3; TRBD1 matches 11 bases. The CDR3 length is 15 residues. J was trimmed by 3 bases and V by 5 bases; bases with no gene match: 4.

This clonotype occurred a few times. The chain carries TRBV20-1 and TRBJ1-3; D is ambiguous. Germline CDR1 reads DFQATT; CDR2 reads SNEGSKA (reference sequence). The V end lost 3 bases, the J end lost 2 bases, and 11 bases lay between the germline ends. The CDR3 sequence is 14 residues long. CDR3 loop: CSASPGTAGNTIYF. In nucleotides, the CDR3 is TGCAGTGCTAGCCCGGGAACGGCTGGAAACACCATATATTTT.

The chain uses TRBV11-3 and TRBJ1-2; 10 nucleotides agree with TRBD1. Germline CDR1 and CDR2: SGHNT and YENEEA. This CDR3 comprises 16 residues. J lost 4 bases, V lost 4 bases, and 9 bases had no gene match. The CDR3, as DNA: TGTGCCAGCAGCTCTCAGTGGGACAGGGGAGGCTATGGCTACACCTTC. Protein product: CASSSQWDRGGYGYTF.

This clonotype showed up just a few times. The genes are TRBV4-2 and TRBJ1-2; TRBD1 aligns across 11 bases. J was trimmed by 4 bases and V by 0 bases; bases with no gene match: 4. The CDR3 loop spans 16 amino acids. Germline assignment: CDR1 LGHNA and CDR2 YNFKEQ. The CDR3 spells CASSQEGTGGGYGYTF. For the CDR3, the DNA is TGTGCCAGCAGCCAAGAGGGGACAGGGGGAGGCTATGGCTACACCTTC.

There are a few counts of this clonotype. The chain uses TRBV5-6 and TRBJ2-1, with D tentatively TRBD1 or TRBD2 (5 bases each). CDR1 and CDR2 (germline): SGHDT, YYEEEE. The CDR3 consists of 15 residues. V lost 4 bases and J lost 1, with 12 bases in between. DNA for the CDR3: TGTGCCAGCAGCCTAGGGACCAATTCCTACAATGAGCAGTTCTTC. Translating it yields CASSLGTNSYNEQFF.

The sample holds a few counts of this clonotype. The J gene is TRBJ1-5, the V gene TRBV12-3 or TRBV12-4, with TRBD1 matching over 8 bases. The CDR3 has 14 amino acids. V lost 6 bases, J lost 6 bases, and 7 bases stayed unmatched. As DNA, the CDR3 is TGTGCCAGCAGCCGAGGACAGGGAAGTCAGCCCCAGCATTTT. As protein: CASSRGQGSQPQHF.

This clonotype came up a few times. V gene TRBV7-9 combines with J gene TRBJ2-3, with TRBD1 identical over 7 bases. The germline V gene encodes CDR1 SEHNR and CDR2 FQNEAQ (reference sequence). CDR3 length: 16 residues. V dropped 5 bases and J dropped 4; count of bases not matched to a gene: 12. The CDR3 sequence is CASSPWDSLYPDTQYF. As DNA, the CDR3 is TGTGCCAGCAGCCCATGGGACAGCCTCTACCCAGATACGCAGTATTTT. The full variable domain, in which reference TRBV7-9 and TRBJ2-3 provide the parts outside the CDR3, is DTGVSQNPRHKITKRGQNVTFRCDPISEHNRLYWYRQTLGQGPEFLTYFQNEAQLEKSRLLSDRFSAERPKGSFSTLEIQRTEQGDSAMYLCASSPWDSLYPDTQYFGPGTRLTVL.

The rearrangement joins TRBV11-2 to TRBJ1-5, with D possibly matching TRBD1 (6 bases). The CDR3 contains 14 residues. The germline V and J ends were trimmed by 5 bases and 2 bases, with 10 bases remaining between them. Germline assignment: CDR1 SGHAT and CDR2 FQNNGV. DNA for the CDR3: TGTGCCAGCAGCGCCCCAGGGGGCAATCAGCCCCAGCATTTT. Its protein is CASSAPGGNQPQHF.

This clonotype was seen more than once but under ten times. The CDR3 bases are TGTGCCAGCAGCTTGGTAGGGGGCGGAGAAGAGACCCAGTACTTC. Translated, it gives CASSLVGGGEETQYF. The V and J genes are TRBV5-6 and TRBJ2-5; 7 positions agree with TRBD1. The junction had 5 bases not matched to a gene; V was cut back by 0 bases and J by 3 bases. The CDR3 extends over 15 amino acids. CDR1 SGHDT and CDR2 YYEEEE come from the germline V gene.

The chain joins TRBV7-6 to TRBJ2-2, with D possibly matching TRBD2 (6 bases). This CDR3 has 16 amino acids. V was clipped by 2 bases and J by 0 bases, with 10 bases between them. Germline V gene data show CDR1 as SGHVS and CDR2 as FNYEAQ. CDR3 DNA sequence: TGTGCCAGCAGCTTAATGCGGGGTGCGAACACCGGGGAGCTGTTTTTT. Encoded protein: CASSLMRGANTGELFF. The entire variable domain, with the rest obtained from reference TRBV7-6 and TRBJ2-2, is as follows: GAGVSQSPRYKVTKRGQDVALRCDPISGHVSLYWYRQALGQGPEFLTYFNYEAQQDKSGLPNDRFSAERPEGSISTLTIQRTEQRDSAMYRCASSLMRGANTGELFFGEGSRLTVL.

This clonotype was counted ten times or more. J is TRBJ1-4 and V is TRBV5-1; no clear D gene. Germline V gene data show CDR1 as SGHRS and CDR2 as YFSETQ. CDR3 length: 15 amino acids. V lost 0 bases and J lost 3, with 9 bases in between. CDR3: CASSLVGMANEKLFF. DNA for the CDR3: TGCGCCAGCAGCTTGGTGGGGATGGCTAATGAAAAACTGTTTTTT.

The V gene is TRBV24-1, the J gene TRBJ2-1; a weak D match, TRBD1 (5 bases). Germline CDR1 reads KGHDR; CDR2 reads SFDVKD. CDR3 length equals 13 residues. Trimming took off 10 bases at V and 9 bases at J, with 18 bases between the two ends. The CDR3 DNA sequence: TGTGCCACTGCAAGGGGTCCCAGGGTTGAGCAGTTCTTC. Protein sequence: CATARGPRVEQFF.